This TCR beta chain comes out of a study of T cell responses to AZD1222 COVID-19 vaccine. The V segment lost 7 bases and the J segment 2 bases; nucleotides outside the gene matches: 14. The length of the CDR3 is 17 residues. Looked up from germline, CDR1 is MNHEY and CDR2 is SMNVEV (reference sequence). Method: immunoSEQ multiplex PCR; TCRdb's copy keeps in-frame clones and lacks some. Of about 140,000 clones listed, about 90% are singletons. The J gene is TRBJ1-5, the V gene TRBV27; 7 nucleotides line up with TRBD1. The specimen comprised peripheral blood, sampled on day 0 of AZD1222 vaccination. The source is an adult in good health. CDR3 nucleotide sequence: TGTGCCAGCACCGCTTTGCCTATGACAGGGCGCAATCAGCCCCAGCATTTT. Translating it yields CASTALPMTGRNQPQHF.